This entry lists 26 T cell receptor beta chains sequenced from one sample in a study of T cell responses to AZD1222 COVID-19 vaccine. Only in-frame clones appear in the TCRdb table, and some are missing; sequencing was by immunoSEQ multiplex PCR. The table has some 120,000 clones, roughly 88% seen once. The input for sequencing was peripheral blood, taken on day 0 of AZD1222 vaccination. These receptors were obtained from an adult in good health.

The chain links TRBV12-3 or TRBV12-4 to TRBJ2-2; D remains unclear. This CDR3 has 13 amino acids. V lost 2 bases and J 2 bases, leaving 3 bases between the germline ends. For the CDR3, the DNA is TGTGCCAGCAGTTTAAGCAACACCGGGGAGCTGTTTTTT. Its translation is CASSLSNTGELFF.

This rearrangement joins TRBV7-9 to TRBJ2-5; D possibly corresponds to TRBD2 (6 bases). This CDR3 comprises 11 residues. Germline loops: CDR1 SEHNR, CDR2 FQNEAQ (reference sequence). V lost 8 bases and J 5 bases, leaving 9 bases between the germline ends. The CDR3 is CASSRGETQYF. CDR3 bases: TGTGCCAGCTCACGGGGGGAGACCCAGTACTTC.

V usage is TRBV7-7 and J usage is TRBJ2-1; the match to TRBD2 covers 11 bases. This CDR3 has 15 amino acids. The germline gives CDR1 SSHAT, CDR2 FNYEAQ (reference sequence). J lost 4 bases, V lost 5 bases, and 4 bases had no gene match. The CDR3 here is CASSTGLAEYNEQFF. DNA of the CDR3: TGTGCCAGCAGCACGGGACTAGCGGAGTACAATGAGCAGTTCTTC.

The chain carries TRBV5-1 and TRBJ2-5; 10 bases are a match to TRBD2. Germline-derived CDR1 and CDR2 are SGHRS and YFSETQ. The CDR3 length is 18 residues. Trimming took 0 bases from V and 5 from J; bases not matched to a gene: 13. DNA for the CDR3: TGCGCCAGCAGCTTGGCCCCCTTTGGAGCGGGGGGGAGGGAGACCCAGTACTTC. It translates to CASSLAPFGAGGRETQYF.

The gene calls are TRBV5-1 and TRBJ1-1; no firm D call. Trimming took 1 base from V and 7 from J, leaving 11 bases between them. In germline, CDR1 is SGHRS, CDR2 YFSETQ. The length of the CDR3 is 13 residues. The CDR3 here is CASSLYNTVEAFF. The CDR3 bases are TGCGCCAGCAGCTTGTATAACACCGTTGAAGCTTTCTTT.

The chain recombines TRBV2 with TRBJ1-6; D is perhaps TRBD1 (6 bases). Per germline, CDR1 SNHLY and CDR2 FYNNEI. This CDR3 has 13 residues. Trimming took off 6 bases at V and 9 bases at J, with 12 bases between the two ends. The CDR3 nucleotides read TGTGCCAGCAGGGATGAAGGGGGTTCACCCCTCCACTTT. Amino acid sequence: CASRDEGGSPLHF.

The chain is built from TRBV28 and TRBJ2-3; 9 bases match TRBD2. Per germline, CDR1 MDHEN and CDR2 SYDVKM. There are 16 residues in the CDR3. V shed 7 bases and J 8 bases; nucleotides not matched to a gene: 16. DNA of the CDR3: TGTGCCAGCAAGGCCCTAGGCGGGAGGGCCCTAGGTACGCAGTATTTT. Translating gives CASKALGGRALGTQYF.

The gene calls are TRBV5-1 and TRBJ2-2; 12 positions agree with TRBD2. Germline V gene data show CDR1 as SGHRS and CDR2 as YFSETQ. CDR3 length: 17 residues. V dropped 0 bases and J dropped 4; count of bases not matched to a gene: 4. This CDR3 is CASSLGALAGGTGELFF. The CDR3 DNA sequence: TGCGCCAGCAGCTTGGGAGCACTAGCGGGGGGCACCGGGGAGCTGTTTTTT.

V gene TRBV5-1 combines with J gene TRBJ2-7; D may match TRBD1 or TRBD2 (5 bases each). Per the germline V gene, CDR1 is SGHRS and CDR2 is YFSETQ. V was trimmed by 7 bases and J by 2 bases, leaving 16 bases between them. The length of the CDR3 is 14 residues. The CDR3 DNA is TGCGCCAGCGGGACCGGGACCCCTGCCTACGAGCAGTACTTC. Protein product: CASGTGTPAYEQYF.

The chain carries TRBV30 and TRBJ1-1; D not certain. The V end lost 2 bases, the J end lost 2 bases, and 6 bases lay between the germline ends. CDR1 is GTSNPN, CDR2 SVGIG, per germline (reference sequence). The CDR3 is 12 residues long. CDR3 coding DNA: TGTGCCTGGAGTTTCGGTAACACTGAAGCTTTCTTT. It translates to CAWSFGNTEAFF.

The rearrangement uses TRBV25-1 and TRBJ1-1; D remains ambiguous. Germline V lookup: CDR1 MGHDK, CDR2 SYGVNS. This CDR3 spans 13 amino acids. V was clipped by 4 bases and J by 2 bases, with 8 bases between them. The DNA for the CDR3 is TGTGCCAGCAGTGGCCAAAGTAACACTGAAGCTTTCTTT. It translates to CASSGQSNTEAFF.

The chain combines TRBV7-2 with TRBJ2-3; D uncertain. The CDR3 runs to 16 residues. Per germline, CDR1 SGHTA and CDR2 FQGNSA. Trimming left V 4 bases short and J 2 bases short, with 16 bases between. DNA of the CDR3: TGTGCCAGCAGCTCCGCCCCACCGGGTAACACAGATACGCAGTATTTT. It yields the protein CASSSAPPGNTDTQYF.

The chain carries TRBV27 and TRBJ2-1, with 13 bases aligning to TRBD2. The J segment lost 9 bases and the V segment lost 10 bases, leaving 6 bases of the junction unmatched. CDR3 length: 13 amino acids. CDR1 and CDR2 (germline): MNHEY, SMNVEV (reference sequence). The CDR3 DNA follows: TGTGCCACCACTAGCGGGAGGGCCGCTGAGCAGTTCTTC. This translates into CATTSGRAAEQFF.

V is TRBV2 and J is TRBJ1-2, with a tentative D call TRBD1 (5 bases). The CDR3 extends over 14 amino acids. Looked up from germline, CDR1 is SNHLY and CDR2 is FYNNEI. V gave up 3 bases and J gave up 2 bases, with 10 bases separating them. The CDR3 region is CASSEFGANYGYTF. The CDR3 nucleotides read TGTGCCAGCAGTGAGTTCGGGGCCAACTATGGCTACACCTTC.

V and J are TRBV7-9 and TRBJ1-1; D unresolved. Germline V gives CDR1 SEHNR, CDR2 FQNEAQ (reference sequence). CDR3 length: 13 amino acids. With 5 bases removed from V and 1 base from J, the gap between germline ends came to 8 bases. CDR3 nucleotides: TGTGCCAGCAGCCGACAAGCGAACACTGAAGCTTTCTTT. Translating it yields CASSRQANTEAFF.

The chain employs TRBV5-6 and TRBJ1-1; D not certain. Deletions cut 0 bases from V and 11 bases from J, with 14 bases between. Looked up from germline, CDR1 is SGHDT and CDR2 is YYEEEE. CDR3 size: 13 residues. The CDR3 loop is CASSLGPGSGAFF. The CDR3 region has the DNA TGTGCCAGCAGCTTGGGTCCCGGCTCTGGGGCTTTCTTT.

CDR3 in amino acids: CASSSPGQSYEQYF. For the CDR3, the DNA is TGTGCCAGCAGTTCCCCGGGGCAGTCTTACGAGCAGTACTTC. This chain uses TRBV28 with TRBJ2-7; either TRBD1 or TRBD2 may fit D (5 bases each). CDR1 is MDHEN, CDR2 SYDVKM, per germline. CDR3 length: 14 amino acids. Trimming left V 4 bases short and J 4 bases short, with 14 bases between.

This sequence joins TRBV2 and TRBJ2-3; D not resolved. Germline CDR1 reads SNHLY; CDR2 reads FYNNEI. This CDR3 comprises 16 residues. Trimming pared 6 bases from V and 2 bases from J, leaving 18 bases between. CDR3 bases: TGTGCCAGCAGCGACCCGACATGGGGTTACACAGATACGCAGTATTTT. It codes for CASSDPTWGYTDTQYF.

The chain employs TRBV3-1 (or the pseudogene TRBV3-2) and TRBJ1-2, with a weak D call TRBD1 (6 bases). V was shortened by 4 bases and J by 3 bases, with 12 bases between the two germline ends. Looked up from germline, CDR1 is LGHDT and CDR2 is YNNKEL (reference sequence). CDR3 size: 14 residues. The CDR3 nucleotides are TGTGCCAGCAGCCCTCAGTCAGGGGACTATGGCTACACCTTC. Residues: CASSPQSGDYGYTF.

The chain combines TRBV28 with TRBJ2-7, with 7 positions matching TRBD2. The CDR3 sequence is 15 residues long. The V and J ends lost 6 bases and 3 bases, in that order; junction bases with no gene match: 11. CDR1 and CDR2 (germline): MDHEN, SYDVKM. CDR3 sequence reads: CASSTSRDYHYEQYF. CDR3 sequence (DNA): TGTGCCAGCAGCACGAGCCGGGACTACCACTACGAGCAGTACTTC.

In its sample, this clone was seen once. The chain uses TRBV11-2 and TRBJ2-1, with TRBD1 identical over 7 bases. V shed 6 bases and J 8 bases; nucleotides not matched to a gene: 4. Germline V CDR1 and CDR2: SGHAT, FQNNGV. The length of the CDR3 is 12 residues. The CDR3 bases are TGTGCCAGCAGAGATACAGGGGATGAGCAGTTCTTC. Its translation: CASRDTGDEQFF.

The chain uses TRBV13 and TRBJ1-3; D is unclear. Germline CDR1 PRHDT, CDR2 FYEKMQ (reference sequence). This CDR3 contains 14 residues. V was clipped by 3 bases and J by 2 bases, with 8 bases between them. The CDR3, as DNA: TGTGCCAGCAGCTTGCGGACGGCTGGAAACACCATATATTTT. Its protein is CASSLRTAGNTIYF.

This chain joins TRBV7-3 and TRBJ1-2, with 8 bases matching TRBD1. This CDR3 is 13 amino acids long. Germline loops: CDR1 SGHTA, CDR2 FQGTGA. J lost 8 bases, V lost 3 bases, and 5 bases had no gene match. The CDR3, as DNA: TGTGCCAGCAGCTTTCCAGGGGGCAACGGCTACACCTTC. Amino acids: CASSFPGGNGYTF. Full variable domain (remainder filled in from reference TRBV7-3 and TRBJ1-2): GAGVSQTPSNKVTEKGKYVELRCDPISGHTALYWYRQSLGQGPEFLIYFQGTGAADDSGLPNDRFFAVRPEGSVSTLKIQRTERGDSAVYLCASSFPGGNGYTFGSGTRLTVV.

The chain has TRBV5-1 and TRBJ2-1; 13 bases match TRBD2. The length of the CDR3 is 16 residues. The V gene's germline CDR1 is SGHRS and CDR2 YFSETQ. Trimming took 4 bases from V and 9 from J; bases not matched to a gene: 10. In DNA form, the CDR3 reads TGCGCCAGCAGCGCCCAACTAGCGGGAGGGCCGGGTGAGCAGTTCTTC. It encodes CASSAQLAGGPGEQFF. Variable domain in full (rest from reference TRBV5-1 and TRBJ2-1): KAGVTQTPRYLIKTRGQQVTLSCSPISGHRSVSWYQQTPGQGLQFLFEYFSETQRNKGNFPGRFSGRQFSNSRSEMNVSTLELGDSALYLCASSAQLAGGPGEQFFGPGTRLTVL.

This rearrangement joins TRBV6-5 to TRBJ2-7; D might be TRBD1 (6 bases). The CDR3 loop spans 15 amino acids. Germline CDR1 MNHEY, CDR2 SVGAGI. With 7 bases removed from V and 0 bases from J, the gap between germline ends came to 16 bases. The CDR3 region has the DNA TGTGCCAGCATCCCCGTGGGGGCAAACTCCTACGAGCAGTACTTC. Translation gives CASIPVGANSYEQYF.

The genes are TRBV5-5 and TRBJ1-5, with D unresolved. Germline values: CDR1 SGHKS, CDR2 YYEKEE (reference sequence). The V end was cut by 0 bases, the J end by 5 bases, with 6 bases between. This CDR3 contains 13 residues. The CDR3 loop reads CASSLDGHQPQHF. CDR3 nucleotide sequence: TGTGCCAGCAGCTTGGACGGTCATCAGCCCCAGCATTTT.